The rows below give T cell receptor beta chains drawn from one sample of a study of blood T cell repertoires in COVID-19. Produced via immunoSEQ multiplex PCR; TCRdb's table is partial and in-frame only. The sample lists over 150,000 clones, around 80% seen once, with around 7% in the top ten. Input material: peripheral blood. The receptors originated from a human donor in a cohort sampled during active COVID-19. Each CDR3 is given with its conserved first and last residue. The D gene is left open where the match is weak. Clone size is shown for a subset of rows, as once, few, many or a class of expanded clone.

TRBV28	TRBJ1-1	NA	NA	CASSLGSKTEAFF	TGTGCCAGCAGTTTAGGGAGTAAGACTGAAGCTTTCTTT
TRBV7-6	TRBJ1-1	NA	few	CASSLTTVNTEAFF	TGTGCCAGCAGCTTGACGACAGTGAACACTGAAGCTTTCTTT
TRBV4-2	TRBJ2-7	TRBD2	NA	CASSQRGGGVYEQYF	TGTGCCAGCAGCCAACGGGGGGGCGGTGTATACGAGCAGTACTTC
TRBV11-3	TRBJ2-1	TRBD2	NA	CASSLVLAGIHEQFF	TGTGCCAGCAGCTTAGTGCTAGCGGGGATACATGAGCAGTTCTTC
TRBV5-4	TRBJ2-7	TRBD1	once	CASSSGQGVIHEQYF	TGTGCCAGCAGCTCCGGACAGGGGGTTATCCACGAGCAGTACTTC
TRBV10-2	TRBJ1-2	TRBD1	NA	CASRGDSNYGYTF	TGCGCCAGCAGAGGGGACAGCAACTATGGCTACACCTTC
TRBV3-1/TRBV3-2	TRBJ2-7	TRBD2	NA	CASSPTTSGGRYF	TGTGCCAGCAGCCCTACTACTAGCGGGGGGAGGTACTTC
TRBV3-1/TRBV3-2	TRBJ2-5	TRBD2	NA	CASTSGGTVTPPQETQYF	TGTGCCAGCACTAGCGGGGGGACCGTCACCCCGCCCCAAGAGACCCAGTACTTC
TRBV20-1	TRBJ1-2	NA	NA	CSLEGGYGYTF	TGCAGTCTTGAGGGCGGCTATGGCTACACCTTC
TRBV7-3	TRBJ2-5	TRBD2	once	CASSLRGLAGAQETQYF	TGTGCCAGCAGCTTAAGGGGACTAGCGGGTGCGCAAGAGACCCAGTACTTC
TRBV11-2	TRBJ2-3	TRBD2	NA	CASCGTSGGPSTDTQYF	TGTGCCAGCTGTGGGACTAGCGGGGGGCCTAGCACAGATACGCAGTATTTT
TRBV5-6	TRBJ1-5	NA	NA	CASSLGRGGIQPQHF	TGTGCCAGCAGCTTGGGACGGGGAGGAATTCAGCCCCAGCATTTT
TRBV6-5	TRBJ2-5	TRBD2	NA	CASNGGVRDQETQYF	TGTGCCAGCAATGGGGGGGTTAGAGATCAAGAGACCCAGTACTTC
TRBV11-1	TRBJ2-2	NA	NA	CASSGAGGENTGELFF	TGTGCCAGCAGCGGGGCAGGCGGGGAGAACACCGGGGAGCTGTTTTTT
TRBV3-1/TRBV3-2	TRBJ2-3	TRBD2	NA	CASSQDSRRSGGAGLVTDTQYF	TGTGCCAGCAGCCAAGATTCCCGGAGGAGCGGGGGGGCGGGGTTGGTCACAGATACGCAGTATTTT
TRBV11-2	TRBJ1-4	TRBD1	NA	CASSGQANEKLFF	TGTGCCAGCAGCGGACAGGCTAATGAAAAACTGTTTTTT
TRBV14	TRBJ2-1	NA	NA	CASSGAPPLEQFF	TGTGCCAGCAGCGGGGCACCTCCTCTTGAGCAGTTCTTC
TRBV19	TRBJ1-3	NA	NA	CASSVGISGNTIYF	TGTGCCAGTAGTGTCGGGATCTCTGGAAACACCATATATTTT
TRBV6-1	TRBJ2-7	TRBD1	NA	CASSERALRTGGEQYF	TGTGCCAGCAGTGAAAGGGCCCTTAGGACAGGGGGCGAGCAGTACTTC
TRBV5-1	TRBJ1-3	TRBD1	NA	CASSSDRGSGNTIYF	TGCGCCAGCAGCTCAGACAGGGGCTCTGGAAACACCATATATTTT
TRBV9	TRBJ2-3	TRBD1	NA	CASSGQGPKPGTDTQYF	TGTGCCAGCAGCGGACAGGGCCCCAAGCCAGGCACAGATACGCAGTATTTT
TRBV5-1	TRBJ1-5	NA	NA	CASSLRRSNQPQHF	TGCGCCAGCAGCTTGAGGCGGAGCAATCAGCCCCAGCATTTT
TRBV4-2	TRBJ1-1	NA	few	CASSQDYSRVDSEAFF	TGTGCCAGCAGCCAAGATTACAGCAGGGTTGACTCTGAAGCTTTCTTT
TRBV5-1	TRBJ2-1	TRBD2	NA	CASSSGLAGGLTNNEQFF	TGCGCCAGCAGCTCGGGACTAGCGGGGGGCCTGACTAACAATGAGCAGTTCTTC
TRBV3-1/TRBV3-2	TRBJ2-1	TRBD2	NA	CASSPNEGGYYNEQFF	TGTGCCAGCAGCCCCAATGAGGGAGGGTACTACAATGAGCAGTTCTTC
TRBV4-1	TRBJ1-5	TRBD1	NA	CASSRTGGNQPQHF	TGCGCCAGCAGCCGGACAGGGGGCAATCAGCCCCAGCATTTT